These 21 T cell receptor beta chains originate from one sample sequenced in a study of cytomegalovirus exposure and HLA in healthy donors. The PCR made use of 60 Vbeta and 13 Jbeta primers. Method: immunoSEQ multiplex PCR; TCRdb's copy keeps in-frame clones and lacks some. The profile shows roughly 160,000 clones, around 72% of them singletons. Sequencing was done on a sample of PBMCs. These receptors were taken from a female donor in good health and CMV-seronegative.

The chain couples TRBV7-2 to TRBJ1-2, with 10 bases that match TRBD1. Germline loops: CDR1 SGHTA, CDR2 FQGNSA. The trim removed 5 bases at V and 8 bases at J, leaving 8 bases unmatched. The CDR3 has 14 residues. In DNA form, the CDR3 reads TGTGCCAGCAGCCCCTTGGGACAGGGGAGCGGCTACACCTTC. Its protein product is CASSPLGQGSGYTF.

This clone was picked up one time. This chain joins TRBV7-2 and TRBJ2-5; 10 bases agree with TRBD2. CDR3 length equals 17 residues. Per the germline V gene, CDR1 is SGHTA and CDR2 is FQGNSA. Trimming took 3 bases from V and 5 from J; bases not matched to a gene: 12. The DNA of the CDR3 is TGTGCCAGCAGCTTTCGGTCTAGCGGGAGAGGCAGGGAGACCCAGTACTTC. Encoded protein: CASSFRSSGRGRETQYF.

V usage is TRBV7-2 and J usage is TRBJ1-2, with D hard to call. The germline gives CDR1 SGHTA, CDR2 FQGNSA. CDR3 length: 13 amino acids. The germline V and J ends were trimmed by 5 bases and 5 bases, with 12 bases remaining between them. The DNA for the CDR3 is TGTGCCAGCAGCGCCGGGATCCAGTATGGCTACACCTTC. Translating gives CASSAGIQYGYTF.

The V gene is TRBV15, the J gene TRBJ2-1; 7 bases map to TRBD1. Looked up from germline, CDR1 is LNHNV and CDR2 is YYDKDF (reference sequence). After removal of 11 bases from V and 7 bases from J, the junction contained 8 bases not matched to a gene. CDR3 length: 12 amino acids. The DNA of the CDR3 is TGTGCCTCTGGACAGGAATCAAATGAGCAGTTCTTC. This codes for CASGQESNEQFF.

The chain is built from TRBV7-6 and TRBJ2-3; D possibly corresponds to TRBD1 (5 bases). CDR1 is SGHVS and CDR2 is FNYEAQ in the germline V gene. The V end was cut by 2 bases, the J end by 0 bases, with 9 bases between. The CDR3 has 15 amino acids. CDR3 bases: TGTGCCAGCAGCTTAAGGACACGGAGCACAGATACGCAGTATTTT. Its translation: CASSLRTRSTDTQYF. The whole variable domain, filled in from reference TRBV7-6 and TRBJ2-3, reads GAGVSQSPRYKVTKRGQDVALRCDPISGHVSLYWYRQALGQGPEFLTYFNYEAQQDKSGLPNDRFSAERPEGSISTLTIQRTEQRDSAMYRCASSLRTRSTDTQYFGPGTRLTVL.

The chain links TRBV5-1 to TRBJ1-3; D might be TRBD1 (5 bases). The CDR3 runs 14 residues. Germline CDR1 is SGHRS and CDR2 is YFSETQ. Trimming left V 4 bases short and J 4 bases short, with 12 bases between. The CDR3 region has the DNA TGCGCCAGCAGCCCGGCGGGGGACGGAAACACCATATATTTT. It specifies CASSPAGDGNTIYF.

On this clone: This same CDR3 is encoded by further DNA sequences in the sample. The chain joins TRBV7-9 to TRBJ2-1; tentatively, D is TRBD2 (5 bases). With 1 base removed from V and 10 bases from J, the gap between germline ends came to 8 bases. The CDR3 has 12 amino acids. The germline gives CDR1 SEHNR, CDR2 FQNEAQ (reference sequence). As DNA, the CDR3 is TGTGCCAGCAGCTTAGGCGGCGGGGAGCAGTTCTTC. It is translated as CASSLGGGEQFF.

Concerning this clone: The junction departs from germline at one end; a sequencing error may be responsible. The V call is TRBV7-6, the J call TRBJ2-7, with TRBD1 matching 9 bases. This CDR3 has 14 residues. Germline CDR1 is SGHVS and CDR2 is FNYEAQ. CDR3 loop: CASSPGQGAYEQHF. CDR3 bases: TGTGCCAGCAGCCCGGGACAGGGAGCCTACGAGCAGCACTTC.

The chain is built from TRBV2 and TRBJ2-1, with TRBD2 matching over 8 bases. Germline CDR1 and CDR2: SNHLY and FYNNEI. The ends lost 2 bases at V and 2 bases at J; junction bases unmatched: 2. CDR3 length: 15 residues. CDR3 loop: CASSELGLAYNEQFF. CDR3 DNA: TGTGCCAGCAGTGAACTGGGACTAGCCTACAATGAGCAGTTCTTC.

The chain couples TRBV5-1 to TRBJ2-5, with TRBD1 matching over 8 bases. Germline V lookup: CDR1 SGHRS, CDR2 YFSETQ. The length of the CDR3 is 14 residues. V dropped 4 bases and J dropped 1; count of bases not matched to a gene: 3. CDR3 nucleotide sequence: TGCGCCAGCAGCCCAGGGGGCGGCCAAGAGACCCAGTACTTC. It specifies CASSPGGGQETQYF.

The gene calls are TRBV18 and TRBJ1-6, with TRBD1 matching over 10 bases. This CDR3 is built from 14 residues. V shed 6 bases, J shed 10 bases, and the junction held 6 bases outside the gene matches. In germline, CDR1 is KGHSH, CDR2 LQKENI. CDR3 sequence (DNA): TGTGCCAGCTCGCTGGGACAGGGGAACTCACCCCTCCACTTT. Its translation: CASSLGQGNSPLHF.

This sequence joins TRBV4-1 and TRBJ1-1; no clear D. The germline V and J ends were trimmed by 6 bases and 5 bases, with 16 bases remaining between them. CDR1 MGHRA and CDR2 YSYEKL come from the germline V gene. This CDR3 is built from 14 residues. The DNA of the CDR3 is TGCGCCAGCAGTCTTCCACGGGCGGGGACTGAAGCTTTCTTT. The encoded protein is CASSLPRAGTEAFF.

The chain has TRBV7-3 and TRBJ2-3; 7 nucleotides line up with TRBD2. Germline assignment: CDR1 SGHTA and CDR2 FQGTGA. With 6 bases clipped from V and 2 bases from J, the junction kept 5 bases outside the gene matches. The CDR3 loop spans 14 amino acids. CDR3 DNA: TGTGCCAGCAGAGCGGGACGCCTCACAGATACGCAGTATTTT. It translates to CASRAGRLTDTQYF.

The chain is built from TRBV11-3 and TRBJ2-6; D call uncertain. The length of the CDR3 is 14 residues. V lost 3 bases and J 0 bases, leaving 3 bases between the germline ends. Germline lookup yields CDR1 SGHNT and CDR2 YENEEA. The CDR3 loop reads CASSFVSGANVLTF. The CDR3 region has the DNA TGTGCCAGCAGCTTCGTCTCTGGGGCCAACGTCCTGACTTTC.

J is TRBJ2-2 and V is TRBV6-5, with D perhaps matching TRBD1 (6 bases). Germline V lookup: CDR1 MNHEY, CDR2 SVGAGI. This CDR3 spans 15 amino acids. V was shortened by 6 bases and J by 0 bases, with 11 bases between the two germline ends. The CDR3 DNA sequence: TGTGCCAGCAGACGAGGGACAACGAACACCGGGGAGCTGTTTTTT. Protein: CASRRGTTNTGELFF.

This clone was observed a single time. The chain carries TRBV5-8 and TRBJ1-4, with unresolved D. The CDR3 spans 15 residues. Trimming stripped 3 bases from V and 7 bases from J, with 16 bases between. In germline, CDR1 is SGHTS, CDR2 YDEGEE. The CDR3 spells CASSYGRPGSEKLFF. CDR3 in DNA: TGTGCCAGCAGCTATGGACGGCCGGGGAGTGAAAAACTGTTTTTT. The full variable domain, in which reference TRBV5-8 and TRBJ1-4 provide the parts outside the CDR3, is EAGVTQSPTHLIKTRGQQATLRCSPISGHTSVYWYQQALGLGLQFLLWYDEGEERNRGNFPPRFSGRQFPNYSSELNVNALELEDSALYLCASSYGRPGSEKLFFGSGTQLSVL.

The count of this clone is one. The chain carries TRBV15 and TRBJ1-4; D not resolved. Trimming took 1 base from V and 0 from J, leaving 9 bases between them. Germline V CDR1 and CDR2: LNHNV, YYDKDF (reference sequence). CDR3 size: 16 residues. The CDR3, as DNA: TGTGCCACCAGCAGAGGACGGGATGCAACTAATGAAAAACTGTTTTTT. Encoded protein: CATSRGRDATNEKLFF.

The V gene is TRBV15, the J gene TRBJ1-3; a weak D match, TRBD1 (5 bases). Germline loops: CDR1 LNHNV, CDR2 YYDKDF (reference sequence). The ends were cut back, 4 bases at V and 4 bases at J, with 11 bases in the middle. The CDR3 loop spans 14 amino acids. The CDR3 DNA is TGTGCCACCAGCATCGGAGGGGACGGAAACACCATATATTTT. This gives the protein CATSIGGDGNTIYF.

The V call is TRBV19, the J call TRBJ2-1; TRBD2 might be the D (6 bases). The CDR3 spans 14 residues. Per germline, CDR1 LNHDA and CDR2 SQIVND (reference sequence). V gave up 4 bases and J gave up 6 bases, with 13 bases separating them. CDR3 sequence reads: CASSTKGLANEQFF. The CDR3 region has the DNA TGTGCCAGTAGTACGAAGGGACTTGCCAATGAGCAGTTCTTC.

On this clone: Other nucleotide sequences in the sample specify the same CDR3. This chain uses TRBV5-1 with TRBJ2-7; 10 bases are shared with TRBD1. The CDR3 length is 14 residues. Losses at the gene ends were 4 bases for V and 1 base for J; bases not matched to a gene: 2. Germline lookup yields CDR1 SGHRS and CDR2 YFSETQ. The CDR3 DNA is TGCGCCAGCAGCCCGGGACAGGGGTCCTACGAGCAGTACTTC. Protein: CASSPGQGSYEQYF.

The chain employs TRBV18 and TRBJ1-2, with 9 bases matching TRBD1. The CDR3 runs 15 residues. Germline-derived CDR1 and CDR2 are KGHSH and LQKENI. V lost 0 bases to trimming and J lost 5 bases; unmatched junction nucleotides: 4. CDR3 sequence: CASSPPPGQGYGYTF. The DNA for the CDR3 is TGTGCCAGCTCACCACCTCCCGGACAGGGGTATGGCTACACCTTC.